This TCR beta chain is drawn from a study of regulatory T cells in long-lasting Graves disease. The overall study: Graves' disease counted as persistent after over 5 years of antithyroid drugs with positive TSH receptor antibodies. Study results and limitations: Small sample size may have lowered accuracy. Newly diagnosed Graves' patients had higher TCR diversity than persistent ones. Analyses excluded thyroid tissue, covering peripheral blood alone.

Many counts were recorded for this clonotype. Its antigen is not identified. Time point: persistent/refractory GD, antithyroid drugs over 5 years with positive TRAb. TCR sequences were obtained from RNA taken from PBMCs. Arm-PCR of CDR3 regions and iRepertoire HTBI primers were used to build TCR beta libraries. From the multiplex PCR reads, TCRdb called clonotypes with MiXCR, one entry per CDR3 protein. The sample has 350,000 to 450,000 distinct CDR3 sequences; around 21% are singletons. Trimming cost V 7 bases and J 4 bases; bases outside gene matches: 3. This CDR3 region has 13 residues. The germline gives CDR1 MDHEN, CDR2 SYDVKM.

This receptor was taken from a female donor with Graves disease. V is TRBV28 and J is TRBJ2-5; 10 nucleotides line up with TRBD1. Sequenced here: peripheral blood mononuclear cells (PBMCs), sampled when the disease was refractory, from a patient treated with antithyroid drugs. The CDR3 reads CASTDRGGETQYF. As DNA, the CDR3 is TGTGCCAGCACGGACAGGGGGGGAGAGACCCAGTACTTC.